Below, one TCR beta chain is given with its context. The protocol was immunoSEQ multiplex PCR, while the TCRdb copy is restricted to in-frame clones and leaves out a portion. The repertoire holds 90,000 or so clones, with about 85% as singletons. V was pared by 6 bases and J by 4 bases, with 16 bases between. Per germline, CDR1 SNHLY and CDR2 FYNNEI. This CDR3 region has 14 residues. The data were obtained in a study of control samples from healthy donors and cancer patients. The sample comprised blood. The V gene is TRBV2, the J gene TRBJ2-7; a weak D match, TRBD2 (6 bases). The sequence was obtained from a man aged 25 to 40 in good health. The CDR3 reads CASRREEGIYEQYF. The CDR3, as DNA: TGTGCCAGCAGACGCGAGGAGGGGATTTACGAGCAGTACTTC.